This is a list of T cell receptor beta chains from one sample in a study of identical twins. TCRdb re-analysed the 5' RACE reads in MiXCR, keeping a single row per CDR3 protein. The sample holds approximately 700,000 distinct CDR3 sequences, over 15% seen once. This same sample was also taken into another study, of T cells expressing NK-cell markers.

The sample taken for sequencing was PBMCs. These receptors all stem from a woman younger than 35 in good health. Each CDR3 is given without its conserved first and last residue. Size is omitted from some rows. Given values are once, few, many or a class for expanded clones.

V gene,clone size,J gene,CDR3 length,CDR3 protein
TRBV20-1,NA,TRBJ2-7,13,SAGELRAGSYEQY
TRBV29-1,many,TRBJ2-7,9,SARTHYEQY
TRBV7-3,NA,TRBJ2-1,13,ASSPDAGTYNEQF
TRBV10-3,NA,TRBJ2-5,13,AISAGTSGAQTQY
TRBV5-1,NA,TRBJ2-1,9,ASRREGEQF
TRBV29-1,few,TRBJ1-1,11,SASGQENTEAF
TRBV20-1,NA,TRBJ2-1,12,SARTGQGVNEQF
TRBV7-9,few,TRBJ2-1,15,ASSSPRERESYNEQF
TRBV29-1,few,TRBJ2-7,8,SVVEYEQY
TRBV11-2,NA,TRBJ2-3,14,ASSLPSGESTDTQY
TRBV5-1,NA,TRBJ2-5,12,ASSTGTEEETQY
TRBV7-2,few,TRBJ2-7,12,ASSLLAGAAEQY
TRBV10-1,few,TRBJ2-7,11,ASKLACKYEQY
TRBV29-1,few,TRBJ1-1,12,SVPPRRVGAEAF
TRBV7-9,many,TRBJ2-7,11,ASSFDIKYEQY
TRBV6-1,NA,TRBJ2-7,12,ASRPGAGTNEQY
TRBV5-1,once,TRBJ2-3,12,ASSYAGATDTQY
TRBV7-2,NA,TRBJ2-7,10,ASSHNWDEQY
TRBV20-1,NA,TRBJ1-2,10,SVPQGNYGYT
TRBV12-3/TRBV12-4,NA,TRBJ2-3,12,ASTLPGPGDTQY
TRBV6-5,few,TRBJ2-3,13,ASSYSRVGGNTQY
TRBV4-3,many,TRBJ2-6,14,ASSQDAGAGANVLT
TRBV7-2,many,TRBJ2-3,15,ASSFGLSRGGLDTQY
TRBV2,NA,TRBJ2-7,13,ASNALAGGTYEQY
TRBV2,few,TRBJ2-1,14,ASRTGSSGTYNEQF
TRBV12-3/TRBV12-4,few,TRBJ2-3,13,ASRGGDSPTDTQY
TRBV7-6,few,TRBJ2-7,12,ASSPGVELYEQY
TRBV4-3,few,TRBJ2-7,14,ASSQATTSGSYEQY
TRBV9,few,TRBJ2-5,16,ASSVASGGGRAQETQY
TRBV5-1,NA,TRBJ2-3,13,ASSLGASGTDTQY
TRBV11-2,NA,TRBJ2-7,15,ASSHGGSALYPTKKY
TRBV7-9,NA,TRBJ2-5,12,ASSLAQGRETQY
TRBV12-3/TRBV12-4,few,TRBJ2-7,12,ASSPSRGPWEQY
TRBV7-9,few,TRBJ2-7,12,ASSPLGRTYEQY
TRBV12-3/TRBV12-4,NA,TRBJ2-3,13,ASSLYRDGADTQY
TRBV5-5,NA,TRBJ2-2,11,ASRIWGTGELF
TRBV29-1,NA,TRBJ2-1,8,SVVRNEQF
TRBV29-1,many,TRBJ2-1,13,SVEEGTGGYNEQF
TRBV20-1,NA,TRBJ2-7,12,SASGLAALYEQY
TRBV2,many,TRBJ1-1,12,ASSEAQGNTEAF
TRBV5-1,NA,TRBJ2-1,15,ASSLLKSGGFQDEQF
TRBV7-9,NA,TRBJ2-5,13,ASSFYSSTGETQY
TRBV19,few,TRBJ2-1,12,ASSWGLSYNEQF
TRBV12-3/TRBV12-4,many,TRBJ1-5,13,ASSFRGGSNQPQH